These 30 T cell receptor beta chains were sequenced from one sample in a study of beta chain features in type 1 diabetes. cDNA synthesis used the whole RNA isolate, giving expressed TCRB sequences. Profiling relied on immunoSEQ multiplex PCR, and the TCRdb table lists in-frame clones only, not all of them. The data hold 850,000 to 900,000 clones, with about a sixth observed a single time. The sequenced material came from naive CD4+ T cells from blood. The origin of the receptors is a woman between 18 and 30 years old in good health.

This clone was found a few times. The chain's CDR3 is CASSLRTSGMQETQYF. The CDR3, as DNA: TGCGCCAGCAGCTTAAGGACTAGCGGGATGCAAGAGACCCAGTACTTC. The chain is built from TRBV5-1 and TRBJ2-5; 12 bases agree with TRBD2. CDR1 and CDR2 from the germline V gene are SGHRS and YFSETQ. The trim removed 2 bases at V and 2 bases at J, leaving 4 bases unmatched. The CDR3 runs 16 residues.

This clone was counted only a few times. The V call is TRBV5-1, the J call TRBJ1-5; 7 bases are a match to TRBD1. J was trimmed by 0 bases and V by 4 bases; bases with no gene match: 4. The CDR3 has 15 amino acids. Germline values: CDR1 SGHRS, CDR2 YFSETQ. CDR3 in DNA: TGCGCCAGCAGCCTACAGGGGCGTAGCAATCAGCCCCAGCATTTT. Translated, it gives CASSLQGRSNQPQHF.

The chain uses TRBV21-1 and TRBJ2-3; TRBD2, the D gene given by the table, was not confirmed from the DNA. TRBV21-1 is termed a pseudogene. The CDR3 runs 19 residues. In DNA, the CDR3 is TGTGCCAGCAGCAATCCCGAACGGCCCCCTAGCGGGAGAGCAGATACGCAGTATTTT. Its protein is CASSNPERPPSGRADTQYF.

The table lists this clone with a few counts. V is TRBV29-1 and J is TRBJ1-5; TRBD1 might be the D (5 bases). The V and J ends lost 7 bases and 3 bases respectively, with 10 bases between them. Germline V lookup: CDR1 SQVTM, CDR2 ANQGSEA. There are 12 residues in the CDR3. The CDR3 sequence: CSARQNNQPQHF. The CDR3 DNA follows: TGCAGCGCCAGACAGAACAATCAGCCCCAGCATTTT. Using reference TRBV29-1 and TRBJ1-5 for the parts outside the CDR3, the full variable domain is SAVISQKPSRDICQRGTSLTIQCQVDSQVTMMFWYRQQPGQSLTLIATANQGSEATYESGFVIDKFPISRPNLTFSTLTVSNMSPEDSSIYLCSARQNNQPQHFGDGTRLSIL.

The chain recombines TRBV5-1 with TRBJ1-5; tentative D call: TRBD1 (5 bases). The CDR3 runs to 15 residues. Trimming took 1 base from V and 0 from J, leaving 8 bases between them. The V gene's germline CDR1 is SGHRS and CDR2 YFSETQ. The CDR3 sequence is CASSLQGNSNQPQHF. CDR3 sequence (DNA): TGCGCCAGCAGCTTGCAGGGTAATAGCAATCAGCCCCAGCATTTT.

The chain has TRBV27 and TRBJ2-5; TRBD2 agrees at 12 bases. Near its end, the DNA agrees better with TRBJ2-7, so the J call may be wrong. There are 14 residues in the CDR3. CDR1 is MNHEY, CDR2 SMNVEV, per germline (reference sequence). The CDR3 bases are TGTGCCAGCAGTCTAGCGGGAGGGCCCTACGAGCAGTACTTC. It translates to CASSLAGGPYEQYF.

V is TRBV7-9 and J is TRBJ1-4; tentatively, D is TRBD1 (6 bases). Germline V gene sequence: CDR1 SEHNR, CDR2 FQNEAQ (reference sequence). Deletions cut 4 bases from V and 3 bases from J, with 15 bases between. The CDR3 is 16 residues long. CDR3 protein: CASSSRTTGSNEKLFF. CDR3 in DNA: TGTGCCAGCAGCTCCCGAACGACAGGTTCTAATGAAAAACTGTTTTTT.

This chain uses TRBV7-9 with TRBJ2-3; no reliable D call. Looked up from germline, CDR1 is SEHNR and CDR2 is FQNEAQ (reference sequence). The V gene lost 1 base and the J gene lost 6 bases, with 11 bases spanning the gap. This CDR3 contains 14 residues. The CDR3 region has the DNA TGTGCCAGCAGCTTAGGCAGGACCGGGGATACGCAGTATTTT. It specifies CASSLGRTGDTQYF.

The V call is TRBV2, the J call TRBJ1-1, with 8 bases lining up with TRBD1. The trim removed 4 bases at V and 5 bases at J, leaving 0 bases unmatched. This CDR3 contains 12 residues. Germline loops: CDR1 SNHLY, CDR2 FYNNEI. The CDR3 here is CASSGQGTEAFF. The CDR3 nucleotides are TGTGCCAGCAGTGGACAGGGGACTGAAGCTTTCTTT. The whole variable domain, filled in from reference TRBV2 and TRBJ1-1, reads EPEVTQTPSHQVTQMGQEVILRCVPISNHLYFYWYRQILGQKVEFLVSFYNNEISEKSEIFDDQFSVERPDGSNFTLKIRSTKLEDSAMYFCASSGQGTEAFFGQGTRLTVV.

The chain uses TRBV5-1 and TRBJ1-2, with D possibly TRBD1 on 5 matching bases. V was pared by 4 bases and J by 3 bases, with 19 bases between. Germline CDR1 is SGHRS and CDR2 is YFSETQ. The CDR3 runs 16 residues. The CDR3 protein is CASSPDPGRPDYGYTF. In DNA, the CDR3 is TGCGCCAGCAGCCCCGACCCGGGACGGCCTGACTATGGCTACACCTTC. Full variable domain (outside the CDR3, taken from reference TRBV5-1 and TRBJ1-2): KAGVTQTPRYLIKTRGQQVTLSCSPISGHRSVSWYQQTPGQGLQFLFEYFSETQRNKGNFPGRFSGRQFSNSRSEMNVSTLELGDSALYLCASSPDPGRPDYGYTFGSGTRLTVV.

This chain joins TRBV19 and TRBJ2-1; 11 nucleotides align to TRBD2. CDR1 is LNHDA and CDR2 is SQIVND in the germline V gene (reference sequence). The J segment lost 2 bases and the V segment lost 7 bases, leaving 7 bases of the junction unmatched. This CDR3 has 16 amino acids. CDR3 sequence: CASTLIAGGPYNEQFF. The CDR3 coding sequence is TGTGCCAGTACCCTGATAGCGGGAGGGCCCTACAATGAGCAGTTCTTC.

This clone turned up a few times. The CDR3 DNA reads as TGCGCCAGCAGCTTCGAAAGAGACACTGAAGCTTTCTTT. Translation: CASSFERDTEAFF. V is TRBV5-1 and J is TRBJ1-1; D is uncertain. Per the germline V gene, CDR1 is SGHRS and CDR2 is YFSETQ. This CDR3 region has 13 residues. V shed 2 bases and J shed 3 bases, with 8 bases lying between them.

The rearrangement joins TRBV7-2 to TRBJ2-3, with D tentatively TRBD1 (6 bases). Trimming took 5 bases from V and 1 from J, leaving 16 bases between them. The V gene's germline CDR1 is SGHTA and CDR2 FQGNSA. CDR3 size: 16 residues. The CDR3 region has the DNA TGTGCCAGCAGCGCAAGGACAGCATGGGGCACAGATACGCAGTATTTT. Translated, it gives CASSARTAWGTDTQYF.

The sample holds a few counts of this clone. The chain joins TRBV15 to TRBJ2-3, with 8 bases aligning to TRBD2. Germline V gene sequence: CDR1 LNHNV, CDR2 YYDKDF (reference sequence). V gave up 5 bases and J gave up 1 base; unmatched junction bases: 8. The CDR3 sequence is 16 residues long. The CDR3 region is CATSARGAGGTDTQYF. The CDR3 DNA reads as TGTGCCACCAGCGCGCGGGGGGCGGGGGGCACAGATACGCAGTATTTT. The complete variable domain, with remaining parts taken from reference TRBV15 and TRBJ2-3, reads DAMVIQNPRYQVTQFGKPVTLSCSQTLNHNVMYWYQQKSSQAPKLLFHYYDKDFNNEADTPDNFQSRRPNTSFCFLDIRSPGLGDTAMYLCATSARGAGGTDTQYFGPGTRLTVL.

The CDR3 bases are TGCGCCAGCAGCCAAGGGCGTACACTAGCCAAAAACATTCAGTACTTC. Translation gives CASSQGRTLAKNIQYF. The chain couples TRBV4-3 to TRBJ2-4; no definite D call. This CDR3 is built from 16 residues. V shed 1 base and J shed 0 bases, with 10 bases lying between them. Germline CDR1 is LGHNA and CDR2 is YSLEER.

This clone was detected only a few times. The chain recombines TRBV29-1 with TRBJ2-3, with 15 bases lining up with TRBD2. CDR1 is SQVTM and CDR2 is ANQGSEA in the germline V gene. The CDR3 sequence is 17 residues long. V lost 4 bases to trimming and J lost 0 bases; unmatched junction nucleotides: 5. Here the CDR3 DNA reads TGCAGCGTTGGTCCGGGACTAGCGGGGGGAAGCACAGATACGCAGTATTTT. Residues: CSVGPGLAGGSTDTQYF.

The sample holds a few counts of this clone. The CDR3 protein is CASSPSGTNYEQYF. DNA of the CDR3: TGTGCCAGCTCACCATCAGGTACCAACTACGAGCAGTACTTC. The rearrangement links TRBV18 to TRBJ2-7; D is unresolved. The V gene's germline CDR1 is KGHSH and CDR2 LQKENI. Trimming left V 2 bases short and J 3 bases short, with 11 bases between. The CDR3 runs 14 residues.

This clone occurred many times. The chain is built from TRBV10-3 and TRBJ2-3; D is undetermined. The CDR3 length is 13 residues. The germline CDR1 and CDR2 sequences are ENHRY and SYGVKD. V was pared by 8 bases and J by 5 bases, with 14 bases between. This CDR3 reads CAISHRREDTQYF. The CDR3 nucleotides read TGTGCCATCTCGCACCGAAGGGAAGATACGCAGTATTTT.

The chain recombines TRBV21-1 with TRBJ2-1; the D call TRBD1 from the table was never checked on the DNA. TRBV21-1 is designated a pseudogene. The CDR3 extends over 17 amino acids. CDR3 loop: CASSGQGQGNLYNEQFF. CDR3 coding DNA: TGTGCCAGCAGCGGCCAAGGACAGGGCAACCTATACAATGAGCAGTTCTTC.

This clone was counted only a few times. The chain is built from TRBV28 and TRBJ2-5; 8 nucleotides align to TRBD1. The CDR3 extends over 13 amino acids. CDR1 is MDHEN, CDR2 SYDVKM, per germline. V lost 6 bases, J lost 5 bases, and 5 bases stayed unmatched. The CDR3 coding sequence is TGTGCCAGCAGAACAGGGGGAATGGAGACCCAGTACTTC. Its translation is CASRTGGMETQYF. The whole variable domain, filled in from reference TRBV28 and TRBJ2-5, reads DVKVTQSSRYLVKRTGEKVFLECVQDMDHENMFWYRQDPGLGLRLIYFSYDVKMKEKGDIPEGYSVSREKKERFSLILESASTNQTSMYLCASRTGGMETQYFGPGTRLLVL.

This clone was counted only a few times. V usage is TRBV10-3 and J usage is TRBJ2-7; 11 bases are a match to TRBD2. J was trimmed by 4 bases and V by 7 bases; bases with no gene match: 9. Germline assignment: CDR1 ENHRY and CDR2 SYGVKD. The CDR3 has 15 residues. This chain's CDR3 is CAIKFTSGSSYEQYF. The CDR3 DNA follows: TGTGCCATCAAATTTACTAGCGGGAGTTCTTACGAGCAGTACTTC.

The chain has TRBV28 and TRBJ2-3; D might be TRBD1 or TRBD2, each matching 5 bases. CDR3 length: 14 residues. V lost 5 bases, J lost 2 bases, and 11 bases lay in between. Germline CDR1 MDHEN, CDR2 SYDVKM. The CDR3 protein is CASSVGGTTDTQYF. CDR3 coding DNA: TGTGCCAGCAGTGTTGGGGGAACCACAGATACGCAGTATTTT.

The chain uses TRBV7-8 and TRBJ2-1; the match to TRBD1 covers 10 bases. The CDR3 is made up of 15 amino acids. Germline V gives CDR1 SGHVS, CDR2 FQNEAQ. Losses at the gene ends were 2 bases for V and 5 bases for J; bases not matched to a gene: 3. The DNA of the CDR3 is TGTGCCAGCAGCTTACCGGGACAGGGGAACAATGAGCAGTTCTTC. Protein: CASSLPGQGNNEQFF.

There are a few counts of this clone. This chain links TRBV6-5 with TRBJ2-5; perhaps TRBD1 as D (6 bases). This CDR3 is 15 amino acids long. Germline CDR1 is MNHEY and CDR2 is SVGAGI. Deletions cut 5 bases from V and 1 base from J, with 14 bases between. CDR3 region: CASSQKTGSQETQYF. Written as DNA, the CDR3 is TGTGCCAGCAGTCAAAAAACAGGGAGCCAAGAGACCCAGTACTTC.

V usage is TRBV15 and J usage is TRBJ2-1; a possible D gene is TRBD2 (5 bases). The germline CDR1 and CDR2 sequences are LNHNV and YYDKDF (reference sequence). V lost 0 bases and J 8 bases, leaving 20 bases between the germline ends. The CDR3 has 17 residues. The CDR3 DNA reads as TGTGCCACCAGCAGAGATAGCAGGACTCCTTTCGGGGATGAGCAGTTCTTC. Its translation: CATSRDSRTPFGDEQFF.

With respect to this clone: The same CDR3 is also encoded by other DNA sequences in this sample. The gene calls are TRBV20-1 and TRBJ2-3; D ambiguous. With 2 bases removed from V and 5 bases from J, the gap between germline ends came to 2 bases. The germline gives CDR1 DFQATT, CDR2 SNEGSKA (reference sequence). The CDR3 runs 10 residues. The CDR3 reads CSARRDTQYF. The CDR3 DNA reads as TGCAGTGCTAGAAGAGATACGCAGTATTTT.

CDR3 bases: TGTGCCAGCAGGGGGATAGCGGAACCACTCAATGAGCAGTTCTTC. This sequence encodes CASRGIAEPLNEQFF. The rearrangement uses TRBV4-2 and TRBJ2-1; TRBD2 is a possible D gene (6 bases). V was clipped by 6 bases and J by 6 bases, with 18 bases between them. The germline CDR1 and CDR2 sequences are LGHNA and YNFKEQ. The CDR3 length is 15 residues.

In this sample, this clone turned up a few times. J is TRBJ1-1 and V is TRBV28; D call uncertain. Looked up from germline, CDR1 is MDHEN and CDR2 is SYDVKM. V was shortened by 8 bases and J by 1 base, with 5 bases between the two germline ends. The CDR3 extends over 11 amino acids. CDR3 sequence (DNA): TGTGCCAGCTTACAGAACACTGAAGCTTTCTTT. The encoded protein is CASLQNTEAFF.

The genes are TRBV19 and TRBJ1-5, with TRBD1 matching 8 bases. CDR1 is LNHDA and CDR2 is SQIVND in the germline V gene (reference sequence). The CDR3 loop spans 13 amino acids. Trimming cost V 10 bases and J 6 bases; bases outside gene matches: 8. CDR3 protein: CAKPQGAAQPQHF. DNA for the CDR3: TGTGCCAAACCTCAGGGGGCAGCTCAGCCCCAGCATTTT.

This clone turned up a few times. This rearrangement joins TRBV29-1 to TRBJ1-1, with TRBD1 matching 12 bases. This CDR3 is 15 amino acids long. Germline V gene sequence: CDR1 SQVTM, CDR2 ANQGSEA. The junction had 9 bases not matched to a gene; V was cut back by 7 bases and J by 3 bases. The CDR3 bases are TGCAGCGCCACCCCCCGGGACAGGGGGCACACTGAAGCTTTCTTT. It yields the protein CSATPRDRGHTEAFF.